Shown below are 25 T cell receptor beta chains from a single sample sequenced in a study of cytomegalovirus exposure and HLA in healthy donors (dated by TCRdb to about 2017). The protocol used for the library was the immunoSEQ multiplex PCR assay. For the multiplex PCR, a mixture combining 60 forward primers for TCR Vbeta segments and 13 reverse primers for TCR Jbeta segments was used. TCRdb's version of the immuneACCESS table is confined to in-frame rearrangements and falls short of the full clone set. An unresolved V gene accounts for under half of the shortfall where checked; the remainder is of unknown origin. The sample table holds more than 110,000 clones, of which roughly two thirds were seen once. Clones ranked in the top ten supply 1% to 1.5% of the sample. The sample comprised PBMCs. These receptors were obtained from a woman between 35 and 50 years old in good health and CMV-seronegative.

The chain couples TRBV7-3 to TRBJ1-1; D is uncertain. The germline V gene encodes CDR1 SGHTA and CDR2 FQGTGA. The CDR3 consists of 13 residues. Trimming removed 2 bases from V and 5 bases from J, with 9 bases in between. CDR3 loop: CASSLAFSTEAFF. The CDR3 DNA is TGTGCCAGCAGCTTAGCATTCAGTACTGAAGCTTTCTTT.

The chain recombines TRBV4-2 with TRBJ1-2, with 7 nucleotides matching TRBD1. J gave up 4 bases and V 4 bases, and 9 bases lay outside the gene matches. The CDR3 spans 15 residues. Germline lookup yields CDR1 LGHNA and CDR2 YNFKEQ. The CDR3 coding sequence is TGTGCCAGCAGCCCGGGAGAGGGGGCCGGCTATGGCTACACCTTC. This gives the protein CASSPGEGAGYGYTF.

The J gene is TRBJ1-3, the V gene TRBV7-6; D is ambiguous. Germline lookup yields CDR1 SGHVS and CDR2 FNYEAQ. V lost 2 bases and J lost 2, with 10 bases in between. There are 15 residues in the CDR3. The DNA for the CDR3 is TGTGCCAGCAGCTTATGGAGGGCGCCTGGAAACACCATATATTTT. Translating it yields CASSLWRAPGNTIYF.

The chain carries TRBV27 and TRBJ1-6; 7 bases match TRBD1. V lost 6 bases and J lost 9; bases outside the gene matches: 11. Per the germline V gene, CDR1 is MNHEY and CDR2 is SMNVEV (reference sequence). The length of the CDR3 is 15 residues. CDR3 sequence: CASRGDRARGSPLHF. For the CDR3, the DNA is TGTGCCAGCAGAGGAGACAGGGCCCGAGGTTCACCCCTCCACTTT.

The rearrangement uses TRBV9 and TRBJ1-2; D is ambiguous. Germline V gene lookup returns CDR1 SGDLS and CDR2 YYNGEE. Between the trimmed V and J ends, which lost 0 bases and 2 bases, there was a span of 11 bases. This CDR3 has 15 residues. The CDR3 DNA sequence: TGTGCCAGCAGCGTAGAAGCGACGCCGAACTATGGCTACACCTTC. It translates to CASSVEATPNYGYTF.

The CDR3 DNA reads as TGTGCCAGCAGTTACTCGTTCGCCAGGTTGAACACTGAAGCTTTCTTT. It translates to CASSYSFARLNTEAFF. V and J are TRBV6-5 and TRBJ1-1; D gene unclear. The CDR3 length is 16 residues. Germline V CDR1 and CDR2: MNHEY, SVGAGI. V was cut by 0 bases and J by 0 bases, with 11 bases left in between.

The rearrangement uses TRBV5-1 and TRBJ2-7; 7 bases map to TRBD2. The CDR3 has 15 amino acids. With 0 bases clipped from V and 0 bases from J, the junction kept 3 bases outside the gene matches. Germline CDR1 and CDR2: SGHRS and YFSETQ. CDR3 coding DNA: TGCGCCAGCAGCTTGGCGGGGGGTCTCTCCTACGAGCAGTACTTC. It encodes CASSLAGGLSYEQYF.

Points on this clone: The identical CDR3 is also encoded by other nucleotide sequences in the sample. The J gene is TRBJ1-3, the V gene TRBV27; 8 bases fit TRBD1. V shed 5 bases and J 0 bases; nucleotides not matched to a gene: 3. The germline gives CDR1 MNHEY, CDR2 SMNVEV (reference sequence). There are 15 residues in the CDR3. The CDR3 DNA reads as TGTGCCAGCAGTCCCACAGGGGGCTCTGGAAACACCATATATTTT. This codes for CASSPTGGSGNTIYF.

This clone turned up a few times. The chain links TRBV4-1 to TRBJ1-1; D is ambiguous. Germline assignment: CDR1 MGHRA and CDR2 YSYEKL. The CDR3 sequence is 15 residues long. With 1 base removed from V and 1 base from J, the gap between germline ends came to 10 bases. The DNA of the CDR3 is TGCGCCAGCAGCCAAGGACTAGTTGGGAACACTGAAGCTTTCTTT. Amino acids: CASSQGLVGNTEAFF.

The rearrangement links TRBV6-1 to TRBJ2-1, with D perhaps TRBD2 (6 bases). Looked up from germline, CDR1 is MNHNS and CDR2 is SASEGT. V was trimmed by 8 bases and J by 3 bases, leaving 11 bases between them. There are 13 residues in the CDR3. CDR3 amino acids: CASGWRGYNEQFF. The CDR3 DNA follows: TGTGCCAGCGGGTGGCGGGGCTACAATGAGCAGTTCTTC.

The chain joins TRBV19 to TRBJ2-3; 9 bases align to TRBD2. Losses at the gene ends were 7 bases for V and 4 bases for J; bases not matched to a gene: 12. Germline V CDR1 and CDR2: LNHDA, SQIVND (reference sequence). There are 16 residues in the CDR3. The CDR3 region is CASKPRGSGGSDTQYF. Here the CDR3 DNA reads TGTGCCAGTAAGCCCAGGGGGAGCGGGGGGTCAGATACGCAGTATTTT.

The chain has TRBV19 and TRBJ2-7, with 8 bases that match TRBD1. CDR1 and CDR2 from the germline V gene are LNHDA and SQIVND (reference sequence). The CDR3 runs 13 residues. The V and J ends lost 4 bases and 3 bases, in that order; junction bases with no gene match: 2. CDR3 loop: CASSRGQDYEQYF. CDR3 sequence (DNA): TGTGCCAGTAGTAGGGGACAGGACTACGAGCAGTACTTC.

The genes are TRBV2 and TRBJ1-1; TRBD1 matches at 10 bases. The CDR3 totals 14 residues. Germline CDR1 and CDR2: SNHLY and FYNNEI. J was trimmed by 4 bases and V by 5 bases; bases with no gene match: 4. The CDR3 nucleotides are TGTGCCAGCAGTTGGGACAGGGGTACCACTGAAGCTTTCTTT. Protein sequence: CASSWDRGTTEAFF.

V usage is TRBV27 and J usage is TRBJ1-2; D ambiguous. This CDR3 comprises 16 residues. CDR1 MNHEY and CDR2 SMNVEV come from the germline V gene (reference sequence). Trimming took off 6 bases at V and 0 bases at J, with 17 bases between the two ends. The CDR3 spells CASSLKFDTPNYGYTF. The CDR3 DNA follows: TGTGCCAGCAGCTTAAAGTTCGACACCCCTAACTATGGCTACACCTTC.

The chain combines TRBV4-2 with TRBJ2-2; 11 bases map to TRBD2. CDR1 is LGHNA and CDR2 is YNFKEQ in the germline V gene. V trimming: 1 base; J trimming: 9 bases; junction bases outside the gene matches: 4. CDR3 length: 15 residues. The CDR3 is CASSQGASGGRELFF. The CDR3 DNA sequence: TGTGCCAGCAGCCAAGGGGCTAGCGGGGGGAGGGAGCTGTTTTTT.

This sequence joins TRBV7-9 and TRBJ2-3; D is possibly TRBD1 (6 bases). V lost 8 bases and J 2 bases, leaving 26 bases between the germline ends. Germline V gene lookup returns CDR1 SEHNR and CDR2 FQNEAQ (reference sequence). This CDR3 contains 18 residues. The CDR3 is CASGLKSGGRINTDTQYF. Written as DNA, the CDR3 is TGTGCCAGCGGTCTTAAGAGTGGGGGCCGGATAAACACAGATACGCAGTATTTT. Using reference TRBV7-9 and TRBJ2-3 for the parts outside the CDR3, the full variable domain is DTGVSQNPRHKITKRGQNVTFRCDPISEHNRLYWYRQTLGQGPEFLTYFQNEAQLEKSRLLSDRFSAERPKGSFSTLEIQRTEQGDSAMYLCASGLKSGGRINTDTQYFGPGTRLTVL.

V gene TRBV9 combines with J gene TRBJ2-5; tentatively, D is TRBD2 (6 bases). The CDR3 length is 16 residues. The ends were cut back, 0 bases at V and 2 bases at J, with 14 bases in the middle. Germline CDR1 reads SGDLS; CDR2 reads YYNGEE. Written as DNA, the CDR3 is TGTGCCAGCAGCGTAGGTGGACTACCTGGACAAGAGACCCAGTACTTC. This gives the protein CASSVGGLPGQETQYF.

The chain uses TRBV18 and TRBJ1-6; no reliable D call. Germline CDR1 is KGHSH and CDR2 is LQKENI. The germline V and J ends were trimmed by 5 bases and 1 base, with 12 bases remaining between them. The CDR3 length is 16 residues. DNA for the CDR3: TGTGCCAGCTCATCTGATGGGAGGTCCTATAATTCACCCCTCCACTTT. Translated: CASSSDGRSYNSPLHF. The complete variable domain, with remaining parts taken from reference TRBV18 and TRBJ1-6, reads NAGVMQNPRHLVRRRGQEARLRCSPMKGHSHVYWYRQLPEEGLKFMVYLQKENIIDESGMPKERFSAEFPKEGPSILRIQQVVRGDSAAYFCASSSDGRSYNSPLHFGNGTRLTVT.

This clone was counted between two and nine times. This sequence joins TRBV29-1 and TRBJ1-2; 9 bases line up with TRBD1. With V trimmed by 4 bases and J by 7 bases, 10 bases remained unmatched. Looked up from germline, CDR1 is SQVTM and CDR2 is ANQGSEA. There are 14 residues in the CDR3. CDR3 protein: CSVGGQGSRSGYTF. The CDR3 DNA follows: TGCAGCGTTGGTGGACAGGGGAGTAGGTCTGGCTACACCTTC.

This clone was seen just once. Other DNA sequences in the same sample also yield this CDR3. This chain connects TRBV5-1 to TRBJ1-2; TRBD1 is a possible D gene (6 bases). This CDR3 is built from 14 residues. The V end lost 0 bases, the J end lost 7 bases, and 13 bases lay between the germline ends. Germline values: CDR1 SGHRS, CDR2 YFSETQ. The CDR3 coding sequence is TGCGCCAGCAGCTTGGGGACAGAAATTGGTGGCTACACCTTC. Its protein is CASSLGTEIGGYTF.

This sequence joins TRBV7-3 and TRBJ2-1, with unresolved D. V dropped 2 bases and J dropped 6 bases, with 8 bases sitting between them. The CDR3 contains 13 residues. In germline, CDR1 is SGHTA, CDR2 FQGTGA. The CDR3 region has the DNA TGTGCCAGCAGCTTAGCGGTGGGCAATGAGCAGTTCTTC. Translated, it gives CASSLAVGNEQFF. The variable domain in full, with the rest retrieved from reference TRBV7-3 and TRBJ2-1, is GAGVSQTPSNKVTEKGKYVELRCDPISGHTALYWYRQSLGQGPEFLIYFQGTGAADDSGLPNDRFFAVRPEGSVSTLKIQRTERGDSAVYLCASSLAVGNEQFFGPGTRLTVL.

This clone has a single count. The V and J genes are TRBV5-5 and TRBJ1-3, with 7 bases fitting TRBD1. The CDR3 loop spans 17 amino acids. The V and J ends lost 0 bases and 2 bases, in that order; junction bases with no gene match: 8. CDR1 and CDR2 from the germline V gene are SGHKS and YYEKEE (reference sequence). The CDR3 DNA reads TGTGCCAGCAGCTTGGTGAAGACAGGGTTTCCTGGAAACACCATATATTTT. Protein product: CASSLVKTGFPGNTIYF.

The V call is TRBV20-1, the J call TRBJ1-2; D gene ambiguous. Germline loops: CDR1 DFQATT, CDR2 SNEGSKA (reference sequence). V lost 6 bases and J lost 8, with 10 bases in between. This CDR3 is 10 amino acids long. CDR3 region: CSARSRGYTF. DNA of the CDR3: TGCAGTGCGCGGAGTAGAGGCTACACCTTC.

The rearrangement uses TRBV5-4 and TRBJ2-1; 9 positions match TRBD2. The CDR3 runs to 15 residues. From germline, CDR1 is SGHNT and CDR2 YYREEE (reference sequence). After removal of 2 bases from V and 5 bases from J, the junction contained 5 bases not matched to a gene. CDR3 bases: TGTGCCAGCAGCTTACCTAGCGGGGTGAACAATGAGCAGTTCTTC. This translates into CASSLPSGVNNEQFF.

This clone was seen only a few times. V usage is TRBV5-6 and J usage is TRBJ2-7, with D unclear. Trimming shortened V by 0 bases and J by 6 bases, and 10 bases separated the two germline ends. Germline V gives CDR1 SGHDT, CDR2 YYEEEE. The CDR3 has 13 amino acids. The CDR3 spells CASSLAGQSEQYV. The CDR3 DNA reads TGTGCCAGCAGCTTGGCAGGTCAATCCGAGCAGTACGTC.